Below, 10 T cell receptor beta chains from the same sample are listed, as sequenced in a study of blood T cell repertoires in COVID-19. Only in-frame clones appear in the TCRdb table, and some are missing; sequencing was by immunoSEQ multiplex PCR. Of about 18,000 clones listed, 65% to 85% are singletons. What was sequenced was peripheral blood. The receptors derive from a man aged 40-49 years with active or convalescent COVID-19.

V gene TRBV5-1 combines with J gene TRBJ1-1; D uncertain. Germline V CDR1 and CDR2: SGHRS, YFSETQ. The CDR3 contains 13 residues. With 2 bases removed from V and 2 bases from J, the gap between germline ends came to 7 bases. The CDR3 protein is CASSFSSNTEAFF. DNA for the CDR3: TGCGCCAGCAGCTTCTCGTCCAACACTGAAGCTTTCTTT.

The chain uses TRBV27 and TRBJ2-3; 11 positions agree with TRBD1. The CDR3 runs to 16 residues. After removal of 3 bases from V and 4 bases from J, the junction contained 6 bases not matched to a gene. CDR1 is MNHEY, CDR2 SMNVEV, per germline (reference sequence). This chain's CDR3 is CASSFPGTGGADTQYF. The CDR3 DNA reads as TGTGCCAGCAGTTTCCCCGGGACAGGGGGTGCAGATACGCAGTATTTT.

The chain carries TRBV19 and TRBJ1-5, with TRBD1 as a possible D gene (6 bases). The CDR3 loop spans 17 amino acids. Germline V gene sequence: CDR1 LNHDA, CDR2 SQIVND (reference sequence). V gave up 7 bases and J gave up 1 base, with 20 bases separating them. This CDR3 reads CASTLSRAGESNQPQHF. CDR3 DNA: TGTGCCAGTACCCTATCTCGGGCAGGGGAAAGCAATCAGCCCCAGCATTTT.

V gene TRBV30 combines with J gene TRBJ1-6; D is unresolved. Trimming took off 0 bases at V and 6 bases at J, with 12 bases between the two ends. This CDR3 region has 15 residues. The V gene's germline CDR1 is GTSNPN and CDR2 SVGIG (reference sequence). The CDR3 DNA sequence: TGTGCCTGGAGTGTAGGTGGACGGGGTAATTCACCCCTCCACTTT. Amino acids: CAWSVGGRGNSPLHF.

This rearrangement joins TRBV6-1 to TRBJ2-3, with 13 bases aligning to TRBD2. Unmatched junction bases numbered 9, after V lost 4 bases and J lost 5 bases. The CDR3 sequence is 17 residues long. Germline values: CDR1 MNHNS, CDR2 SASEGT. CDR3 region: CASSAELAGGPRDTQYF. CDR3 coding DNA: TGTGCCAGCAGTGCCGAACTAGCGGGGGGGCCGAGAGATACGCAGTATTTT.

The chain joins TRBV4-2 to TRBJ2-3; TRBD2 matches 12 bases. The CDR3 length is 17 residues. Germline CDR1 is LGHNA and CDR2 is YNFKEQ. Unmatched junction bases numbered 6, after V lost 4 bases and J lost 1 base. CDR3 protein: CASSPRLAGDRTDTQYF. As DNA, the CDR3 is TGTGCCAGCAGCCCCCGACTAGCGGGGGACCGCACAGATACGCAGTATTTT.

The chain couples TRBV11-2 to TRBJ2-2; 8 bases fit TRBD1. The CDR3 runs to 14 residues. Germline V gives CDR1 SGHAT, CDR2 FQNNGV. V trimming: 5 bases; J trimming: 8 bases; junction bases outside the gene matches: 7. CDR3 in amino acids: CASSLQGARGELFF. The CDR3 bases are TGTGCCAGCAGCCTTCAGGGGGCTAGGGGGGAGCTGTTTTTT.

This chain joins TRBV3-1 (or the pseudogene TRBV3-2) and TRBJ2-1, with a weak D call TRBD2 (5 bases). Germline V CDR1 and CDR2: LGHDT, YNNKEL (reference sequence). The CDR3 sequence is 14 residues long. V was clipped by 0 bases and J by 9 bases, with 12 bases between them. CDR3 in DNA: TGTGCCAGCAGCCAAGACTACAGTGGAGGTGAGCAGTTCTTC. Protein sequence: CASSQDYSGGEQFF.

The CDR3 sequence: CASSVDRRLDEQYF. Here the CDR3 DNA reads TGTGCCAGCAGTGTCGACAGGCGGCTAGACGAGCAGTACTTC. This chain connects TRBV2 to TRBJ2-7, with D tentatively TRBD1 (6 bases). CDR3 length: 14 residues. The germline V gene has CDR1 SNHLY and CDR2 FYNNEI. V dropped 4 bases and J dropped 5 bases, with 15 bases sitting between them.

This clone was seen a single time. The V gene is TRBV19, the J gene TRBJ1-6; no clear D. The CDR3 totals 15 residues. V lost 3 bases to trimming and J lost 10 bases, with 16 bases between them. Germline V gives CDR1 LNHDA, CDR2 SQIVND (reference sequence). The CDR3 DNA reads as TGTGCCAGTAGTATCGTTAACACAGCGGGGTCACCCCTCCACTTT. It encodes CASSIVNTAGSPLHF.